This T cell receptor (beta chain) came from a study of CD8+ T cells in alopecia areata. Study-wide results and limits: Scalp sample sequencing also detects resident alphabeta T cells of normal skin.

Reverse transcription of extracted RNA yielded cDNA, which provided the sequencing template. Measured with immunoSEQ multiplex PCR; TCRdb has only the in-frame clones, and not every one. This sample carries around 250,000 clones, 67% of them seen once, and the ten largest clones take approximately 1.2%. This clone was detected once. Its specificity is not known. In alopecia areata patients, both lesional scalp punch biopsies and peripheral blood were collected. PBMCs were stained for CD3, CD4 and CD8, and CD4+ and CD8+ T cells were sorted. Trimming pared 5 bases from V and 1 base from J, leaving 10 bases between. CDR1 SQVTM and CDR2 ANQGSEA come from the germline V gene. The CDR3 sequence is 13 residues long.

The sequence derives from a human donor with alopecia areata. The source was CD4+ T cells sorted from blood, collected at week 0. This chain joins TRBV29-1 and TRBJ2-3; D gene ambiguous. This CDR3 reads CSVTGSGTDTQYF. As DNA, the CDR3 is TGCAGCGTTACCGGGTCTGGCACAGATACGCAGTATTTT.